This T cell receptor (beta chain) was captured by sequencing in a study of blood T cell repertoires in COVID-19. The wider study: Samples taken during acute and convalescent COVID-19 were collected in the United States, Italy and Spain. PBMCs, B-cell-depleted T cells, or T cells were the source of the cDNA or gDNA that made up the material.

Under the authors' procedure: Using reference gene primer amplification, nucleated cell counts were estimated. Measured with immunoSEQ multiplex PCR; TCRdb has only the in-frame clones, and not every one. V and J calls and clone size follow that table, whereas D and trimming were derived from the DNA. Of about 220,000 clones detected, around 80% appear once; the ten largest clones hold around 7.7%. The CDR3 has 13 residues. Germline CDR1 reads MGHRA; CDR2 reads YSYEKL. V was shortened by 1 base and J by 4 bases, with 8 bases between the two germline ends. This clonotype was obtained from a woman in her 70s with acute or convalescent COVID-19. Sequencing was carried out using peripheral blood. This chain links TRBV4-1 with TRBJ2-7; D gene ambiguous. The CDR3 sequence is CASSQVGSYEQYF. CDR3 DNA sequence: TGCGCCAGCAGCCAAGTCGGGTCTTACGAGCAGTACTTC.